The 21 T cell receptor beta chains below all came from one sample that was sequenced in a study of T-cell reconstitution after alpha-beta-depleted transplantation in children. Preparing the TCRbeta library involved the use of unique molecular identifiers. TCRdb independently ran MiXCR on the PCR reads; one entry per CDR3 protein. The data show about 830,000 distinct CDR3 sequences, around 15% seen once. Sample: PBMCs, mostly from graft donor cells, taken 360 days after TCRalphabeta/CD19-depleted stem cell transplant. The source of these receptors is a male patient younger than 18 who had a stem cell transplant for acute lymphoblastic leukemia, so the T cells may come from the graft donor.

This clonotype came up a few times. The chain recombines TRBV5-1 with TRBJ2-1, with TRBD1 identical over 8 bases. J was trimmed by 7 bases and V by 2 bases; bases with no gene match: 14. There are 17 residues in the CDR3. Per the germline V gene, CDR1 is SGHRS and CDR2 is YFSETQ. The CDR3 DNA reads TGCGCCAGCAGCTTCGGACAGGGTGGCCCGGGTGGGAATGAGCAGTTCTTC. Translated, it gives CASSFGQGGPGGNEQFF.

The CDR3 sequence is CASSQVGQGGNIQYF. CDR3 DNA sequence: TGCGCCAGCAGCCAAGTAGGGCAGGGAGGAAACATTCAGTACTTC. The chain has TRBV4-1 and TRBJ2-4; D perhaps matches TRBD2 (6 bases). Deletions cut 1 base from V and 6 bases from J, with 13 bases between. The CDR3 consists of 15 residues. The V gene's germline CDR1 is MGHRA and CDR2 YSYEKL.

This clonotype has at least ten counts. The chain carries TRBV5-1 and TRBJ1-2; D ambiguous. The CDR3 is 12 amino acids. From germline, CDR1 is SGHRS and CDR2 YFSETQ. The ends were cut back, 1 base at V and 3 bases at J, with 4 bases in the middle. DNA of the CDR3: TGCGCCAGCAGCTTGACCGACTATGGCTACACCTTC. Protein sequence: CASSLTDYGYTF.

V gene TRBV27 combines with J gene TRBJ2-7, with TRBD2 identical over 7 bases. Germline V gene sequence: CDR1 MNHEY, CDR2 SMNVEV (reference sequence). CDR3 length equals 15 residues. The junction had 14 bases not matched to a gene; V was cut back by 5 bases and J by 7 bases. This chain's CDR3 is CASSAELAGAREQYF. The CDR3 DNA follows: TGTGCCAGCAGTGCCGAGTTGGCGGGAGCAAGGGAGCAGTACTTC.

This chain joins TRBV5-1 and TRBJ2-4; TRBD2 matches 7 bases. Per germline, CDR1 SGHRS and CDR2 YFSETQ. The CDR3 runs 16 residues. J was trimmed by 6 bases and V by 2 bases; bases with no gene match: 11. In nucleotides, the CDR3 is TGCGCCAGCAGCTTAGCGGGGCCCAGCCATGGAAACATTCAGTACTTC. This translates into CASSLAGPSHGNIQYF.

The V gene is TRBV12-3 or TRBV12-4, the J gene TRBJ1-5; TRBD1 is a possible D gene (5 bases). The germline V and J ends were trimmed by 3 bases and 4 bases, with 13 bases remaining between them. The CDR3 runs 15 residues. The CDR3 sequence is CASSFGKDRNQPQHF. The CDR3 DNA reads TGTGCCAGCAGTTTTGGGAAAGACAGAAATCAGCCCCAGCATTTT.

The chain joins TRBV12-3 or TRBV12-4 to TRBJ2-7, with TRBD1 as a possible D gene (6 bases). The CDR3 covers 15 residues. Trimming took 3 bases from V and 4 from J, leaving 16 bases between them. The CDR3 DNA is TGTGCCAGCAGTTTCAGAGACAAGGGGGAGTACGAGCAGTACTTC. Protein product: CASSFRDKGEYEQYF.

This clonotype was recorded a few times. The genes are TRBV5-5 and TRBJ2-3; D not resolved. V was trimmed by 2 bases and J by 3 bases, leaving 16 bases between them. The V gene's germline CDR1 is SGHKS and CDR2 YYEKEE (reference sequence). This CDR3 comprises 16 residues. The CDR3: CASSFAFSTITDTQYF. The DNA of the CDR3 is TGTGCCAGCAGCTTTGCTTTCTCAACGATTACAGATACGCAGTATTTT.

This clonotype showed up just once. The chain has TRBV20-1 and TRBJ2-2, with TRBD2 identical over 10 bases. V was pared by 1 base and J by 5 bases, with 4 bases of the junction left unmatched. CDR1 is DFQATT, CDR2 SNEGSKA, per germline (reference sequence). The CDR3 extends over 15 amino acids. The CDR3 here is CSARVAGGRTGELFF. The CDR3 DNA follows: TGCAGTGCTAGAGTAGCGGGAGGAAGGACCGGGGAGCTGTTTTTT.

V and J are TRBV10-3 and TRBJ2-1, with 8 positions matching TRBD2. V lost 6 bases and J lost 2; bases outside the gene matches: 9. This CDR3 region has 16 residues. CDR1 is ENHRY and CDR2 is SYGVKD in the germline V gene. The CDR3 DNA follows: TGTGCCATCAGCCAAGGACTAGCAGTAACCTACAATGAGCAGTTCTTC. Protein product: CAISQGLAVTYNEQFF.

This clonotype was counted a few times. V is TRBV29-1 and J is TRBJ1-1; no definite D call. The CDR3 sequence is 14 residues long. Germline values: CDR1 SQVTM, CDR2 ANQGSEA. V shed 5 bases and J shed 0 bases, with 13 bases lying between them. Here the CDR3 DNA reads TGCAGCGTTACCAGTCGGACGGTGAACACTGAAGCTTTCTTT. This codes for CSVTSRTVNTEAFF.

The rearrangement joins TRBV9 to TRBJ2-3; possibly TRBD1 or TRBD2 for D (5 bases each). The CDR3 consists of 16 residues. V was shortened by 3 bases and J by 5 bases, with 19 bases between the two germline ends. The germline gives CDR1 SGDLS, CDR2 YYNGEE. The CDR3 sequence is CASSAYGTHGGDTQYF. The CDR3, as DNA: TGTGCCAGCAGCGCTTACGGGACGCACGGTGGAGATACGCAGTATTTT. Full variable domain (missing parts from reference TRBV9 and TRBJ2-3): DSGVTQTPKHLITATGQRVTLRCSPRSGDLSVYWYQQSLDQGLQFLIQYYNGEERAKGNILERFSAQQFPDLHSELNLSSLELGDSALYFCASSAYGTHGGDTQYFGPGTRLTVL.

This clonotype was observed a few times. The genes are TRBV15 and TRBJ2-1; D gene uncertain. The CDR3 loop spans 16 amino acids. The V gene lost 1 base and the J gene lost 6 bases, with 16 bases spanning the gap. Germline V gives CDR1 LNHNV, CDR2 YYDKDF (reference sequence). Here the CDR3 DNA reads TGTGCCACCAGCAGAGGCGGCCCCTGGCTCCTCAATGAGCAGTTCTTC. Its protein product is CATSRGGPWLLNEQFF.

The chain combines TRBV3-1 with TRBJ2-7; the match to TRBD2 covers 8 bases. Germline loops: CDR1 LGHDT, CDR2 YNNKEL (reference sequence). CDR3 length equals 15 residues. The trim removed 7 bases at V and 1 base at J, leaving 9 bases unmatched. CDR3: CASNPGSGRSYEQYF. The CDR3 nucleotides are TGTGCCAGCAACCCGGGAAGCGGGAGATCCTACGAGCAGTACTTC.

The chain joins TRBV28 to TRBJ1-2; no firm D call. V was cut by 2 bases and J by 0 bases, with 4 bases left in between. Germline CDR1 is MDHEN and CDR2 is SYDVKM. The CDR3 is 13 amino acids. The CDR3 bases are TGTGCCAGCAGTTTACTCCCTAACTATGGCTACACCTTC. Amino acids: CASSLLPNYGYTF.

This clonotype has just a few counts. This chain connects TRBV25-1 to TRBJ2-3, with D hard to call. Trimming took 2 bases from V and 2 from J, leaving 8 bases between them. CDR1 is MGHDK, CDR2 SYGVNS, per germline. This CDR3 has 14 residues. CDR3 sequence (DNA): TGTGCCAGCAGTGAACTGCGGTTCACAGATACGCAGTATTTT. Its protein product is CASSELRFTDTQYF.

In the case of this clonotype: Possible read error: a much larger clone is one base away. This rearrangement joins TRBV3-1 to TRBJ2-2; TRBD1 is a possible D gene (5 bases). Trimming left V 5 bases short and J 0 bases short, with 10 bases between. This CDR3 has 15 residues. Germline V gene lookup returns CDR1 LGHDT and CDR2 YNNKEL (reference sequence). The CDR3 bases are TGTGCCAGCAGCATTGACAGCCCGAACACCGGGGAGCTGTTTTTT. Encoded protein: CASSIDSPNTGELFF.

This clonotype showed up just a few times. V is TRBV7-3 and J is TRBJ2-1; tentatively, D is TRBD2 (6 bases). The CDR3 loop spans 14 amino acids. Germline V gives CDR1 SGHTA, CDR2 FQGTGA. Trimming removed 5 bases at V and 8 bases at J, with 16 bases between. CDR3 loop: CASSLGLTGDEQFF. The CDR3 nucleotides read TGTGCCAGCAGCCTAGGACTGACGGGGGATGAGCAGTTCTTC.

This clonotype showed up just a few times. The gene calls are TRBV15 and TRBJ2-7, with TRBD1 identical over 9 bases. The V and J ends lost 2 bases and 7 bases, in that order; junction bases with no gene match: 6. The germline gives CDR1 LNHNV, CDR2 YYDKDF (reference sequence). The CDR3 contains 14 residues. The CDR3 region has the DNA TGTGCCACCAGCAGATACAGGGGGCCGGGGGAGCAGTACTTC. Translated: CATSRYRGPGEQYF.

This rearrangement joins TRBV7-9 to TRBJ1-5, with TRBD1 identical over 10 bases. Germline CDR1 reads SEHNR; CDR2 reads FQNEAQ (reference sequence). The J segment lost 9 bases and the V segment lost 2 bases, leaving 7 bases of the junction unmatched. This CDR3 has 15 residues. The CDR3 coding sequence is TGTGCCAGCAGCTTACAGACAGGGGGCATGGCGCCCCAGCATTTT. The encoded protein is CASSLQTGGMAPQHF. The whole variable domain, remainder taken from reference TRBV7-9 and TRBJ1-5, is DTGVSQNPRHKITKRGQNVTFRCDPISEHNRLYWYRQTLGQGPEFLTYFQNEAQLEKSRLLSDRFSAERPKGSFSTLEIQRTEQGDSAMYLCASSLQTGGMAPQHFGDGTRLSIL.

V gene TRBV12-3 or TRBV12-4 combines with J gene TRBJ2-7, with TRBD2 identical over 8 bases. J lost 2 bases, V lost 6 bases, and 9 bases had no gene match. The CDR3 sequence is 15 residues long. The CDR3 loop is CASRPGGGFPYEQYF. The CDR3 DNA reads TGTGCCAGCAGACCCGGGGGGGGGTTCCCCTACGAGCAGTACTTC.